This T cell receptor beta chain was documented in a study of T-cell memory formation after mild COVID-19. This clonotype was seen more than once but under ten times. TCRdb reprocessed the 5' RACE reads with MiXCR, giving one entry per CDR3 protein. The data hold 400,000 to 500,000 distinct CDR3 sequences, with roughly 18% observed a single time. CDR3 length: 12 residues. Trimming took 3 bases from V and 6 from J, leaving 10 bases between them. The germline gives CDR1 GTSNPN, CDR2 SVGIG (reference sequence). The sequenced sample consisted of PBMCs or a T cell subset sorted from them (not recorded which). The receptor's source is a man younger than 30 who had mild COVID-19 (a few samples of this study predate the infection). Cell type and time point are not known. V and J are TRBV30 and TRBJ2-3; D might be TRBD2 (5 bases). CDR3 residues: CAWSGLADTQYF. The CDR3 nucleotides read TGTGCCTGGAGCGGCTTAGCGGATACGCAGTATTTT.